One sample yielded the 2 T cell receptor beta chains listed below, sequenced in a study of cytomegalovirus exposure and HLA in healthy donors. The PCR made use of 60 Vbeta and 13 Jbeta primers. TCRdb keeps only in-frame clones here, not all; method: immunoSEQ multiplex PCR. The sample shows roughly 180,000 clones, 70% to 90% of them seen only once. Sequencing used PBMCs. The receptors stem from a male donor in good health and CMV-seronegative.

The chain carries TRBV6-6 and TRBJ1-2; tentatively, D is TRBD1 (5 bases). The V and J ends lost 5 bases and 13 bases respectively, with 17 bases between them. The CDR3 is made up of 12 amino acids. Germline V CDR1 and CDR2: MNHNY, SVGAGI (reference sequence). CDR3 sequence (DNA): TGTGCCAGCAGTGGGGCAGGGCGAAGCTTCACCTTC. This translates into CASSGAGRSFTF.

The V gene is TRBV9, the J gene TRBJ2-3; TRBD1 agrees at 7 bases. CDR1 and CDR2 (germline): SGDLS, YYNGEE. CDR3 length equals 15 residues. The ends lost 1 base at V and 3 bases at J; junction bases unmatched: 5. The CDR3 sequence is CASSVQGVGTDTQYF. The CDR3 region has the DNA TGTGCCAGCAGCGTACAGGGGGTTGGGACAGATACGCAGTATTTT.